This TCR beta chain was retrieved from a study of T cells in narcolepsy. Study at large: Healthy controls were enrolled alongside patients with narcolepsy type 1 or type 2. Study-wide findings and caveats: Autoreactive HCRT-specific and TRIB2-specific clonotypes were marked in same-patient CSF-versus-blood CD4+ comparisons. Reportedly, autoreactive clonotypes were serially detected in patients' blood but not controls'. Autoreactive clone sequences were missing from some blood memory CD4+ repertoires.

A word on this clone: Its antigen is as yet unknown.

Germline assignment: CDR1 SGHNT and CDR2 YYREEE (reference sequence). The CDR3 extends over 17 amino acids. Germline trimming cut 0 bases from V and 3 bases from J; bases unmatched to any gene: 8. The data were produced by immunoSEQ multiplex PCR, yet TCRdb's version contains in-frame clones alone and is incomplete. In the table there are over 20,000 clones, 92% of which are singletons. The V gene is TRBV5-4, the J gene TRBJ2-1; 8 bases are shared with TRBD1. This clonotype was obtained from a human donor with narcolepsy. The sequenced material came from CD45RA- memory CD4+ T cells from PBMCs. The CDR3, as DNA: TGTGCCAGCAGCTTGGCCGGCAGGGGGCTAGACTACAATGAGCAGTTCTTC. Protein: CASSLAGRGLDYNEQFF. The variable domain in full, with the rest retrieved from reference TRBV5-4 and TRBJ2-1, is ETGVTQSPTHLIKTRGQQVTLRCSSQSGHNTVSWYQQALGQGPQFIFQYYREEENGRGNFPPRFSGLQFPNYSSELNVNALELDDSALYLCASSLAGRGLDYNEQFFGPGTRLTVL.